Shown below are 23 T cell receptor beta chains from a single sample sequenced in a study of low-dose radiotherapy and immunotherapy resistance in tumors. TRAV- and TRBV-specific primers, spanning alpha and beta chains, primed first-strand cDNA. PCR amplification of the TCRs was performed with Phusion for approximately 20 PCR cycles, and it relied on a constant-region primer together with a V-primer adapter. TCRdb re-called the reads with MiXCR, one entry per CDR3 protein. The sample has roughly 38,000 distinct CDR3 sequences; around 20% are singletons. Time point denoted: after trial treatment. Regarding treatment: LDRT plus nivolumab, ipilimumab, low-dose cyclophosphamide and aspirin (RACIN trial). Sample: PBMCs, taken after low-dose radiotherapy plus immunotherapy. These receptors came from a female donor with ovarian cancer.

This clonotype was observed at least ten times. The J gene is TRBJ2-2, the V gene TRBV28, with 7 bases lining up with TRBD1. Germline CDR1 MDHEN, CDR2 SYDVKM. V gave up 5 bases and J gave up 4 bases; unmatched junction bases: 7. This CDR3 has 15 amino acids. CDR3 amino acids: CASSNRDRATGELFF. The CDR3 DNA reads TGTGCCAGCAGTAACCGGGACAGAGCCACCGGGGAGCTGTTTTTT.

This chain links TRBV2 with TRBJ2-5; the D gene is possibly TRBD1 (6 bases). Trimming took off 3 bases at V and 1 base at J, with 6 bases between the two ends. The CDR3 runs 13 residues. Germline lookup yields CDR1 SNHLY and CDR2 FYNNEI. For the CDR3, the DNA is TGTGCCAGCAGTGACAGGGGCCAAGAGACCCAGTACTTC. This encodes CASSDRGQETQYF. Combining the CDR3 with reference TRBV2 and TRBJ2-5 gives the whole variable domain EPEVTQTPSHQVTQMGQEVILRCVPISNHLYFYWYRQILGQKVEFLVSFYNNEISEKSEIFDDQFSVERPDGSNFTLKIRSTKLEDSAMYFCASSDRGQETQYFGPGTRLLVL.

Ten or more counts support this clonotype. V gene TRBV29-1 combines with J gene TRBJ1-1, with 7 bases fitting TRBD1. J lost 5 bases, V lost 4 bases, and 16 bases had no gene match. From germline, CDR1 is SQVTM and CDR2 ANQGSEA. The CDR3 consists of 16 residues. The CDR3 DNA follows: TGCAGCGTTGGGAGGGGGCAGGCCCTGATGGGGACTGAAGCTTTCTTT. Translation: CSVGRGQALMGTEAFF.

Only a few counts were recorded for this clonotype. V usage is TRBV10-3 and J usage is TRBJ2-7; TRBD1 or TRBD2 may be the D gene (5 bases each). V lost 4 bases, J lost 2 bases, and 9 bases lay in between. Germline V CDR1 and CDR2: ENHRY, SYGVKD. The CDR3 covers 13 residues. The CDR3 region has the DNA TGTGCCATCAGTGCCTGGGGACCCTACGAGCAGTACTTC. Translation: CAISAWGPYEQYF.

The chain has TRBV2 and TRBJ1-6, with TRBD1 matching 7 bases. The V segment lost 11 bases and the J segment 10 bases; nucleotides outside the gene matches: 11. Germline V gene sequence: CDR1 SNHLY, CDR2 FYNNEI. This CDR3 region has 13 residues. CDR3 sequence (DNA): TGTGCCGGGAATGACAGGGCCAGGTCACCCCTCCACTTT. Protein product: CAGNDRARSPLHF.

In its sample, this clonotype was seen many times. The V call is TRBV19, the J call TRBJ1-5; D is unresolved. CDR3 length equals 12 residues. The V end lost 9 bases, the J end lost 4 bases, and 10 bases lay between the germline ends. Germline V lookup: CDR1 LNHDA, CDR2 SQIVND (reference sequence). CDR3 amino acids: CASRYANQPQHF. The CDR3 DNA is TGTGCCAGCCGCTACGCTAATCAGCCCCAGCATTTT.

In this sample, this clonotype turned up many times. The chain employs TRBV5-1 and TRBJ2-1; the match to TRBD2 covers 13 bases. The CDR3 length is 16 residues. The V gene end was trimmed by 3 bases and the J gene end by 0 bases; junction bases not matched to a gene: 0. From germline, CDR1 is SGHRS and CDR2 YFSETQ. The CDR3 reads CASSWTSGGSYNEQFF. CDR3 DNA: TGCGCCAGCAGCTGGACTAGCGGGGGCTCCTACAATGAGCAGTTCTTC.

The gene calls are TRBV5-1 and TRBJ1-1, with D possibly being TRBD1 (5 bases). This CDR3 has 14 residues. V was trimmed by 0 bases and J by 1 base, leaving 7 bases between them. Germline CDR1 is SGHRS and CDR2 is YFSETQ. The CDR3 region is CASSLVGANTEAFF. The CDR3 DNA sequence: TGCGCCAGCAGCTTGGTAGGGGCGAACACTGAAGCTTTCTTT.

This clonotype was recorded many times. The genes are TRBV18 and TRBJ2-5, with D perhaps matching TRBD2 (6 bases). This CDR3 contains 16 residues. The V gene's germline CDR1 is KGHSH and CDR2 LQKENI. Trimming took 3 bases from V and 2 from J, leaving 16 bases between them. The CDR3 bases are TGTGCCAGCTCACCCACCCTCATGGACTATCAAGAGACCCAGTACTTC. Its protein product is CASSPTLMDYQETQYF.

This clonotype was found a few times. The chain is built from TRBV19 and TRBJ1-3, with D perhaps matching TRBD1 (6 bases). There are 14 residues in the CDR3. V was cut by 5 bases and J by 0 bases, with 8 bases left in between. The germline V gene encodes CDR1 LNHDA and CDR2 SQIVND (reference sequence). In DNA form, the CDR3 reads TGTGCCAGTAGTTTGGACAGCTCTGGAAACACCATATATTTT. Translation: CASSLDSSGNTIYF.

The genes are TRBV28 and TRBJ1-1; perhaps TRBD1 as D (6 bases). The CDR3 covers 14 residues. Germline CDR1 reads MDHEN; CDR2 reads SYDVKM. V was clipped by 5 bases and J by 4 bases, with 14 bases between them. This CDR3 reads CASSQPGGGTEAFF. The CDR3 region has the DNA TGTGCCAGCAGTCAGCCCGGGGGCGGCACTGAAGCTTTCTTT.

The sample holds many counts of this clonotype. This chain connects TRBV1 to TRBJ2-7; the table's D call TRBD2 went unverified against the DNA. TRBV1 is given as a pseudogene. This CDR3 is built from 15 residues. For the CDR3, the DNA is TGCACCAGCAGCCGCAACGGGACTAGGAGGGACGAGCAGTACTTC. Encoded protein: CTSSRNGTRRDEQYF.

This chain joins TRBV11-2 and TRBJ2-5; the D gene is possibly TRBD1 (6 bases). Germline V gives CDR1 SGHAT, CDR2 FQNNGV. V lost 4 bases, J lost 9 bases, and 21 bases lay in between. The CDR3 has 15 residues. In DNA form, the CDR3 reads TGTGCCAGCAGCTCCTACAGGGCCCGCCAAGGGGCCCAGTACTTC. Encoded protein: CASSSYRARQGAQYF.

The rearrangement links TRBV28 to TRBJ2-2; 8 bases line up with TRBD2. This CDR3 comprises 16 residues. V gave up 6 bases and J gave up 3 bases; unmatched junction bases: 9. The V gene's germline CDR1 is MDHEN and CDR2 SYDVKM. The CDR3 loop reads CASSQRGLGDTGELFF. The CDR3 region has the DNA TGTGCCAGCAGCCAGCGGGGGTTGGGGGACACCGGGGAGCTGTTTTTT.

The genes are TRBV20-1 and TRBJ2-1; a weak D match, TRBD1 (5 bases). CDR1 and CDR2 (germline): DFQATT, SNEGSKA (reference sequence). The V end was cut by 3 bases, the J end by 0 bases, with 12 bases between. This CDR3 contains 15 residues. The CDR3 coding sequence is TGCAGTGCTAGTGGACACAGCACCTCCTACAATGAGCAGTTCTTC. Protein product: CSASGHSTSYNEQFF.

This clonotype was found many times. The chain carries TRBV18 and TRBJ2-3; D possibly corresponds to TRBD2 (5 bases). The CDR3 sequence is 15 residues long. The germline gives CDR1 KGHSH, CDR2 LQKENI. Trimming removed 0 bases at V and 5 bases at J, with 12 bases between. The CDR3 nucleotides are TGTGCCAGCTCACCACCGTCGAGCGGTCTAGATACGCAGTATTTT. Encoded protein: CASSPPSSGLDTQYF.

This clonotype was seen at least ten times. This sequence joins TRBV7-2 and TRBJ2-5, with 11 bases matching TRBD2. The CDR3 is 16 amino acids. V dropped 5 bases and J dropped 5; count of bases not matched to a gene: 10. Germline loops: CDR1 SGHTA, CDR2 FQGNSA. The CDR3 region is CASSLYSGRAAETQYF. For the CDR3, the DNA is TGTGCCAGCAGCCTTTATAGCGGGAGGGCCGCGGAGACCCAGTACTTC.

Turning to this clonotype: This sequence is one base from a far larger clone and is likely a read error. The rearrangement uses TRBV5-1 and TRBJ2-7; D gene unclear. The CDR3 runs 12 residues. Germline CDR1 reads SGHRS; CDR2 reads YFSETQ. The CDR3 DNA sequence: TGTGCCAGCAGCTTGGCGGCCGATGAGCAGTACTTC. It encodes CASSLAADEQYF.

This clonotype showed up just a few times. The rearrangement joins TRBV2 to TRBJ2-3; weak D call: TRBD2 (5 bases). V was cut by 3 bases and J by 1 base, with 5 bases left in between. This CDR3 is built from 13 residues. Germline CDR1 is SNHLY and CDR2 is FYNNEI. This CDR3 reads CASSDGGTDTQYF. CDR3 coding DNA: TGTGCCAGCAGTGACGGGGGCACAGATACGCAGTATTTT.

The rearrangement joins TRBV10-3 to TRBJ2-1; D unresolved. This CDR3 comprises 15 residues. Germline assignment: CDR1 ENHRY and CDR2 SYGVKD. V shed 0 bases and J shed 1 base, with 7 bases lying between them. The CDR3: CAISESDSSYNEQFF. CDR3 DNA sequence: TGTGCCATCAGTGAGTCCGACTCTTCCTACAATGAGCAGTTCTTC.

This clonotype has ten or more counts. This sequence joins TRBV29-1 and TRBJ2-7, with D possibly called TRBD1 or TRBD2 (5 bases each). V gave up 6 bases and J gave up 4 bases, with 16 bases separating them. The CDR3 contains 13 residues. CDR1 is SQVTM, CDR2 ANQGSEA, per germline. CDR3 bases: TGCAGCGTCGTCGGGGACGTCTCATACGAGCAGTACTTC. This sequence encodes CSVVGDVSYEQYF.

This clonotype was observed at least ten times. V usage is TRBV6-5 and J usage is TRBJ2-2; possible D gene TRBD2, 5 bases. This CDR3 contains 14 residues. Trimming took 6 bases from V and 5 from J, leaving 13 bases between them. The V gene's germline CDR1 is MNHEY and CDR2 SVGAGI. The CDR3 sequence: CASRDERITGELFF. The CDR3 bases are TGTGCCAGCAGGGACGAGCGGATTACCGGGGAGCTGTTTTTT.

This clonotype was detected many times. J is TRBJ1-1 and V is TRBV6-2 or TRBV6-3, with TRBD1 as a possible D gene (5 bases). V lost 5 bases to trimming and J lost 0 bases, with 19 bases between them. The CDR3 sequence is 17 residues long. The germline gives CDR1 MNHEY, CDR2 SVGEGT. CDR3 loop: CASSEGWGWGLNTEAFF. The CDR3 nucleotides are TGTGCCAGCAGTGAAGGGTGGGGGTGGGGCCTGAACACTGAAGCTTTCTTT.